The sequence of this TCR beta chain was determined in a study of shared clonotypes between healthy human individuals. Overall study context: Each donor contributed plates that comprised three CD4 naive, three CD4 memory, two CD8 naive and one CD8 memory.

This clone has more than one count but fewer than ten. The CDR3 contains 12 residues. Germline V gene data show CDR1 as GTSNPN and CDR2 as SVGIG (reference sequence). Between the trimmed V and J ends, which lost 2 bases and 2 bases, there was a span of 7 bases. The input for sorted-subset replicate PCRs was approximately 190 ng DNA, about 30,000 T cell genomes. Clones were read by immunoSEQ multiplex PCR, and TCRdb kept only the in-frame ones, dropping some. The sample consists of about 770,000 clones, around 70% of them appearing once. The sample comprised memory CD4+ T cells sorted from blood. The subset is: CD45RA-negative fraction. This receptor was taken from a woman in her 30s in good health. The chain recombines TRBV30 with TRBJ2-7, with unresolved D. The CDR3: CAWSRQPYEQYF. In DNA, the CDR3 is TGTGCCTGGAGTAGGCAGCCCTACGAGCAGTACTTC.